The rows below give T cell receptor beta chains drawn from one sample of a study of T-cell memory formation after mild COVID-19. TCRdb reprocessed the 5' RACE reads via MiXCR and lists one record per CDR3 protein. There are about 340,000 distinct CDR3 sequences in the sample; approximately 15% occur only once, and under 25% lies in the top ten. The sample taken for sequencing was PBMCs or a T cell subset sorted from them (not recorded which). These receptors all stem from a young man who had mild COVID-19 (a few samples of this study predate the infection). Cell type and time point are not known. The CDR3 runs from the conserved cysteine through the conserved F or W. The order of the fields is D gene, clone size, J gene, V gene, CDR3 DNA, CDR3 protein. A D gene is named only where the DNA matches it firmly. Clone size is given for some rows only: seen once, a few or many times, or a class if the clone is expanded.

. few TRBJ1-5 TRBV6-2/TRBV6-3 TGTGCCGCGGGGGGCAGGGTCAATCAGCCCCAGCATTTT CAAGGRVNQPQHF
TRBD2 many TRBJ2-1 TRBV10-3 TGTGCCATCAGTGACAGCCGGGGGGGCTTCTACAATGAGCAGTTCTTC CAISDSRGGFYNEQFF
. few TRBJ2-4 TRBV5-6 TGTGCCAGCAGCTTGGGGGTCGACAGGCCGGGCATTCAGTACTTC CASSLGVDRPGIQYF
TRBD1 few TRBJ1-5 TRBV12-3/TRBV12-4 TGTGCCAGCAGCCTCGGGACAGCCATGTCCCAGCATTTT CASSLGTAMSQHF
. . TRBJ2-1 TRBV14 TGTGCCAGCAGCCACGGGCGGCGCTTCGGCTACAATGAGCAGTTCTTC CASSHGRRFGYNEQFF
. few TRBJ1-6 TRBV6-5 TGTGCCAGCAGTTACTCGATTTCGGCAGGCAATTCACCCCTCCACTTT CASSYSISAGNSPLHF
. . TRBJ1-1 TRBV6-2/TRBV6-3 TGTGCCAGCATTGGCCCCGCCGGATACACTGAAGCTTTCTTT CASIGPAGYTEAFF
. . TRBJ1-6 TRBV7-9 TGTGCCAGCAGGACACAGGGTTTTGAAGGATCACCCCTCCACTTT CASRTQGFEGSPLHF
. . TRBJ1-4 TRBV20-1 TGCAGTGCTAGTCGAGGACAACTTAAGGAAAAACTGTTTTTT CSASRGQLKEKLFF
. few TRBJ1-1 TRBV20-1 TGCAGTGCTAGATCCTCGGGTCGGATGGCTTTCTTT CSARSSGRMAFF
TRBD2 few TRBJ2-2 TRBV6-5 TGTGCCAGCAGTGGACTAGCGGGGGTGGGCGGGGAGCTGTTTTTT CASSGLAGVGGELFF
. few TRBJ2-1 TRBV24-1 TGTGCCACCAGTGATCTTGGGACGTCCAGGGATGAGCAGTTCTTC CATSDLGTSRDEQFF
. . TRBJ1-1 TRBV11-2 TGTGCCAGCAGCTTAGATCCCACGACAGCCTTGAACACTGAAGCTTTCTTT CASSLDPTTALNTEAFF
. . TRBJ2-5 TRBV5-6 TGTGCCAGCAGCTCAGGACATCAAGAGACCCAGTACTTC CASSSGHQETQYF
. . TRBJ2-5 TRBV21-1 TGTGCCAGCAGCCCGAAACCGATAAGTAACGAGACCCAGTACTTC CASSPKPISNETQYF
. once TRBJ1-2 TRBV7-2 TGTGCCAGCAGCCCCGATGGATCTAACTATGGCTACACCTTC CASSPDGSNYGYTF
TRBD1 . TRBJ1-3 TRBV5-1 TGCGCCAGCAGCTTGCACGACAGGGCGCAGGACACCATATATTTT CASSLHDRAQDTIYF
TRBD1 . TRBJ1-4 TRBV2 TGTGCCAGCAATCGGGACAGCCCTAATGAAAAACTGTTTTTT CASNRDSPNEKLFF
. . TRBJ2-3 TRBV7-9 TGTGCCAGCGTCCAGGGGAGCAATACGCAGTATTTT CASVQGSNTQYF
. . TRBJ1-1 TRBV7-9 TGTGCCAGCAGCTTAAGGAGGGAAGCTGAAGCTTTCTTT CASSLRREAEAFF
TRBD1 . TRBJ1-3 TRBV5-8 TGTGCCAGCAGCTACAGGGGACTCTCTGGAAACACCATATATTTT CASSYRGLSGNTIYF
. . TRBJ2-6 TRBV2 TGTGCCTATCGGACGGGATCGGGTAGGGCCAACGTCCTGACTTTC CAYRTGSGRANVLTF
TRBD2 few TRBJ2-7 TRBV11-2 TGTGCCAGCAGCCTCTCACGGGGACTAGCGGGCGAGCAGTACTTC CASSLSRGLAGEQYF
TRBD1 few TRBJ1-2 TRBV6-5 TGTGCCAGCACCTCGACAGGGACCGATGGCTACACCTTC CASTSTGTDGYTF
. few TRBJ2-5 TRBV7-2 TGTGCCAGCAGTGGGGACGTTGAGACCCAGTACTTC CASSGDVETQYF
TRBD1 few TRBJ1-1 TRBV7-6 TGTGCCAGCAGCTCAACACAGGGGTACACTGAAGCTTTCTTT CASSSTQGYTEAFF
TRBD2 few TRBJ2-5 TRBV5-1 TGCGCCAGCAGCTACCTTCCTACCGGGACTAGCGGGGGGGAAGAGACCCAGTACTTC CASSYLPTGTSGGEETQYF
TRBD2 . TRBJ2-3 TRBV11-2 TGTGCCAGCAGCCCCCGGATAGCGGGAGGGTTGGATACGCAGTATTTT CASSPRIAGGLDTQYF
. . TRBJ2-4 TRBV30 TGTGCCTGGAGCCTGGACGGGAACATTCAGTACTTC CAWSLDGNIQYF